The TCR beta chain under discussion was sequenced for a study of T cells after somatic rescue of genetic block. The method was immunoSEQ multiplex PCR; TCRdb's version includes in-frame clones alone and lacks a portion of them. The repertoire holds some 10,000 clones, with around 74% as singletons. Germline CDR1 reads MDHEN; CDR2 reads SYDVKM. The junction had 12 bases not matched to a gene; V was cut back by 3 bases and J by 12 bases. This CDR3 has 16 amino acids. Sequenced sample: peripheral blood mononuclear cells (PBMCs). This TCR came from a boy aged 5-17 years. The chain uses TRBV28 and TRBJ2-1; 12 positions match TRBD2. The CDR3 nucleotides read TGTGCCAGCAGTTTGTACTCGACTAGCGGGAGAACCGGGCAGTTCTTC. The encoded protein is CASSLYSTSGRTGQFF.